The source of this TCR beta chain is a study of blood T cell repertoires in COVID-19. Study-wide background: Sites across the United States, Italy and Spain contributed samples from acute and convalescent COVID-19. From T cells, B-cell-depleted T cells, or PBMCs came the material, which was cDNA or gDNA.

This CDR3 has 14 residues. V shed 4 bases and J 8 bases; nucleotides not matched to a gene: 5. Germline V gene lookup returns CDR1 LNHDA and CDR2 SQIVND (reference sequence). In the original analysis: Reference gene primer amplification gave estimated nucleated cell counts. Libraries were prepared by immunoSEQ multiplex PCR; TCRdb keeps only in-frame clonotypes and omits some of them. The V and J calls and clone size were taken over from that table, and D and trimming were inferred from the DNA. The data hold hundreds of thousands of clones, with roughly 90% observed a single time. The chain combines TRBV19 with TRBJ1-4, with TRBD1 identical over 9 bases. Sequenced sample: peripheral blood. The source of this sequence is a woman aged 50 to 60 with active or convalescent COVID-19. The CDR3 region has the DNA TGTGCCAGTAGTAGGAGGACAGGGGCCGAAAAACTGTTTTTT. This encodes CASSRRTGAEKLFF.